This T cell receptor beta chain was identified in a study of shared clonotypes between healthy human individuals. Findings and caveats of the study: Sharing of clonotypes among donors was expected to vary with sequencing depth. The sole specimen, blood, was sampled, and tissue repertoires likely differ.

CD8 cells classed as naive were CD45RO-negative and positively selected for CCR7, excluding terminally differentiated effector memory CD45RA+ cells. For this clone: What it binds is unknown.

Using immunoSEQ multiplex PCR, the repertoire was profiled, and TCRdb retains in-frame clones only, with some absent. Here the sample spans around 2,100,000 clones, about 95% being singletons. This CDR3 has 16 residues. The V gene lost 7 bases and the J gene lost 0 bases, with 15 bases spanning the gap. Germline-derived CDR1 and CDR2 are MDHEN and SYDVKM. The chain recombines TRBV28 with TRBJ2-2, with unresolved D. The sample taken for sequencing was naive CD8+ T cells sorted from blood. The origin of this receptor is a man aged 18 to 30 in good health. CDR3 in DNA: TGTGCCAGCACTTCGTTGGGCAGAACGAACACCGGGGAGCTGTTTTTT. Translated, it gives CASTSLGRTNTGELFF. Complete variable domain (other parts from reference TRBV28 and TRBJ2-2): DVKVTQSSRYLVKRTGEKVFLECVQDMDHENMFWYRQDPGLGLRLIYFSYDVKMKEKGDIPEGYSVSREKKERFSLILESASTNQTSMYLCASTSLGRTNTGELFFGEGSRLTVL.